This entry lists 25 T cell receptor beta chains sequenced from one sample in a study of CD8 T cells in Susac syndrome. With random hexamers, reverse transcription was performed on about 0.5 to 1 ug of RNA. Using its own MiXCR run on the immunoSEQ multiplex PCR reads, TCRdb lists one record per CDR3 protein. This sample has 180,000 or so distinct CDR3 sequences; approximately 95% occur once, and the top ten carry about 0.093%. Sequenced input: CD4+ T cells from PBMCs. The receptor set was obtained from a human donor with multiple sclerosis.

The chain is built from TRBV3-1 and TRBJ2-1, with D possibly matching TRBD2 (5 bases). In germline, CDR1 is LGHDT, CDR2 YNNKEL (reference sequence). V was clipped by 1 base and J by 7 bases, with 14 bases between them. The CDR3 has 15 amino acids. This chain's CDR3 is CASSQATVGGNEQFF. CDR3 coding DNA: TGTGCCAGCAGCCAAGCGACGGTCGGCGGGAATGAGCAGTTCTTC.

V usage is TRBV20-1 and J usage is TRBJ2-7; D call uncertain. This CDR3 comprises 13 residues. The germline CDR1 and CDR2 sequences are DFQATT and SNEGSKA (reference sequence). V lost 2 bases to trimming and J lost 0 bases, with 8 bases between them. CDR3 in DNA: TGCAGTGCTAGATCAGGTAGCTCCTACGAGCAGTACTTC. It codes for CSARSGSSYEQYF.

This chain joins TRBV27 and TRBJ2-6, with 7 bases fitting TRBD1. Germline lookup yields CDR1 MNHEY and CDR2 SMNVEV (reference sequence). The CDR3 loop spans 17 amino acids. J was trimmed by 2 bases and V by 2 bases; bases with no gene match: 6. The CDR3 region is CASSLTGVGAGANVLTF. CDR3 in DNA: TGTGCCAGCAGTTTAACAGGGGTAGGGGCTGGGGCCAACGTCCTGACTTTC.

The V and J genes are TRBV3-1 and TRBJ1-6; unclear D gene. The CDR3 is 15 amino acids. Germline V gene lookup returns CDR1 LGHDT and CDR2 YNNKEL (reference sequence). The V end was cut by 3 bases, the J end by 6 bases, with 12 bases between. The CDR3 nucleotides read TGTGCCAGCAGCCAGCAAAGAGTTTTTAATTCACCCCTCCACTTT. It translates to CASSQQRVFNSPLHF.

The V gene is TRBV6-5, the J gene TRBJ2-3, with D maybe TRBD1 (6 bases). V was pared by 5 bases and J by 4 bases, with 10 bases between. Germline V lookup: CDR1 MNHEY, CDR2 SVGAGI. The CDR3 runs to 13 residues. CDR3 amino acids: CASSRRQADTQYF. CDR3 nucleotides: TGTGCCAGCAGTAGACGACAGGCAGATACGCAGTATTTT.

V usage is TRBV20-1 and J usage is TRBJ2-7; TRBD2 matches 11 bases. The V gene's germline CDR1 is DFQATT and CDR2 SNEGSKA (reference sequence). This CDR3 has 13 amino acids. The J segment lost 2 bases and the V segment lost 6 bases, leaving 3 bases of the junction unmatched. The CDR3 DNA sequence: TGCAGTGCGCCGGGACTAGCGGCCTACGAGCAGTACTTC. Its translation: CSAPGLAAYEQYF.

This chain links TRBV3-1 with TRBJ2-5; 7 bases line up with TRBD2. The V gene end was trimmed by 1 base and the J gene end by 5 bases; junction bases not matched to a gene: 7. This CDR3 contains 15 residues. CDR1 and CDR2 (germline): LGHDT, YNNKEL (reference sequence). The CDR3 is CASSQVGGSAETQYF. CDR3 nucleotide sequence: TGTGCCAGCAGCCAAGTGGGGGGGAGTGCTGAGACCCAGTACTTC.

The V and J genes are TRBV15 and TRBJ1-5; D unclear. V was shortened by 0 bases and J by 8 bases, with 5 bases between the two germline ends. This CDR3 spans 12 amino acids. CDR1 is LNHNV, CDR2 YYDKDF, per germline (reference sequence). The CDR3 region is CATSRDTKPQHF. Here the CDR3 DNA reads TGTGCCACCAGCAGAGATACGAAGCCCCAGCATTTT. The full variable domain, its missing parts supplied by reference TRBV15 and TRBJ1-5, is DAMVIQNPRYQVTQFGKPVTLSCSQTLNHNVMYWYQQKSSQAPKLLFHYYDKDFNNEADTPDNFQSRRPNTSFCFLDIRSPGLGDTAMYLCATSRDTKPQHFGDGTRLSIL.

The J gene is TRBJ1-1, the V gene TRBV30; no reliable D call. The CDR3 spans 15 residues. Looked up from germline, CDR1 is GTSNPN and CDR2 is SVGIG (reference sequence). V was trimmed by 0 bases and J by 4 bases, leaving 15 bases between them. CDR3 bases: TGTGCCTGGAGTGTAAGTGTATTGGGCTCCACTGAAGCTTTCTTT. Translating it yields CAWSVSVLGSTEAFF. The full variable domain, rest sourced from reference TRBV30 and TRBJ1-1, is SQTIHQWPATLVQPVGSPLSLECTVEGTSNPNLYWYRQAAGRGLQLLFYSVGIGQISSEVPQNLSASRPQDRQFILSSKKLLLSDSGFYLCAWSVSVLGSTEAFFGQGTRLTVV.

The chain joins TRBV6-2 or TRBV6-3 to TRBJ2-3; D unresolved. This CDR3 has 13 residues. V was trimmed by 6 bases and J by 11 bases, leaving 18 bases between them. Per germline, CDR1 MNHEY and CDR2 SVGEGT. As DNA, the CDR3 is TGTGCCAGCAGCCTACCGGTGGTGAGGATGCAGTATTTT. As protein: CASSLPVVRMQYF.

This sequence joins TRBV9 and TRBJ2-7; 9 bases match TRBD1. Germline V gives CDR1 SGDLS, CDR2 YYNGEE. Losses at the gene ends were 0 bases for V and 3 bases for J; bases not matched to a gene: 4. The CDR3 length is 15 residues. CDR3 loop: CASSVGTGGIYEQYF. CDR3 nucleotides: TGTGCCAGCAGCGTAGGAACAGGGGGCATCTACGAGCAGTACTTC.

The chain recombines TRBV20-1 with TRBJ1-2; the D gene is possibly TRBD1 (5 bases). V gave up 6 bases and J gave up 1 base, with 12 bases separating them. Germline V gene lookup returns CDR1 DFQATT and CDR2 SNEGSKA (reference sequence). This CDR3 has 13 amino acids. The CDR3 DNA reads TGCAGTGCGCCGACAGAAAATAACTATGGCTACACCTTC. Protein: CSAPTENNYGYTF.

The chain combines TRBV12-3 or TRBV12-4 with TRBJ2-7, with unresolved D. The CDR3 is made up of 15 amino acids. Deletions cut 6 bases from V and 3 bases from J, with 18 bases between. This CDR3 is CASSLRSGTNYEQYF. DNA for the CDR3: TGTGCCAGCAGCTTACGCTCGGGCACAAACTACGAGCAGTACTTC.

The J gene is TRBJ2-7, the V gene TRBV29-1; possibly TRBD1 for D (6 bases). CDR1 and CDR2 (germline): SQVTM, ANQGSEA. This CDR3 is built from 12 residues. V lost 7 bases, J lost 2 bases, and 12 bases lay in between. The CDR3 DNA is TGCAGCGCGTTACAGGGCCCCTACGAGCAGTACTTC. This codes for CSALQGPYEQYF.

The chain uses TRBV5-6 and TRBJ1-2; 7 bases are shared with TRBD1. Germline V gene sequence: CDR1 SGHDT, CDR2 YYEEEE. J gave up 8 bases and V 0 bases, and 7 bases lay outside the gene matches. The CDR3 length is 14 residues. Here the CDR3 DNA reads TGTGCCAGCAGCTTGGACAGGGGATCGCAAGGCTACACCTTC. Its protein is CASSLDRGSQGYTF.

This rearrangement joins TRBV19 to TRBJ2-1, with 13 bases that match TRBD2. The V gene's germline CDR1 is LNHDA and CDR2 SQIVND (reference sequence). Trimming removed 6 bases from V and 10 bases from J; junction bases left unmatched: 9. The CDR3 sequence is 15 residues long. The CDR3 DNA reads TGTGCCAGTAGCCCGGGACTAGCGGGGCCGCAGGAGCAGTTCTTC. As protein: CASSPGLAGPQEQFF.

The chain carries TRBV20-1 and TRBJ2-7; possible D gene TRBD2, 5 bases. Per germline, CDR1 DFQATT and CDR2 SNEGSKA (reference sequence). Trimming removed 3 bases at V and 1 base at J, with 13 bases between. CDR3 length: 14 residues. CDR3 in DNA: TGCAGTGCTAGGGGCGACTATTGGTCCTACGAGCAGTACTTC. It yields the protein CSARGDYWSYEQYF.

The chain links TRBV7-9 to TRBJ1-1; D not resolved. The CDR3 has 13 amino acids. Germline CDR1 SEHNR, CDR2 FQNEAQ (reference sequence). V dropped 1 base and J dropped 6 bases, with 9 bases sitting between them. CDR3 protein: CASSLVETSEAFF. The CDR3 DNA reads TGTGCCAGCAGCTTAGTAGAGACGTCTGAAGCTTTCTTT.

The chain employs TRBV20-1 and TRBJ2-7; TRBD1 might be the D (6 bases). This CDR3 contains 13 residues. The germline gives CDR1 DFQATT, CDR2 SNEGSKA (reference sequence). Trimming shortened V by 5 bases and J by 2 bases, and 13 bases separated the two germline ends. The CDR3 is CSARRGSAYEQYF. The CDR3 coding sequence is TGCAGTGCTCGCAGGGGATCCGCCTACGAGCAGTACTTC.

The rearrangement links TRBV20-1 to TRBJ2-3; D gene ambiguous. With 6 bases removed from V and 4 bases from J, the gap between germline ends came to 5 bases. This CDR3 spans 10 amino acids. Germline-derived CDR1 and CDR2 are DFQATT and SNEGSKA (reference sequence). In DNA, the CDR3 is TGCAGTGCGTGGGCAGATACGCAGTATTTT. Its protein is CSAWADTQYF.

The chain joins TRBV7-9 to TRBJ2-7; D possibly corresponds to TRBD1 (6 bases). V lost 1 base and J 2 bases, leaving 12 bases between the germline ends. The CDR3 totals 15 residues. In germline, CDR1 is SEHNR, CDR2 FQNEAQ (reference sequence). The CDR3 is CASSLVGGETYEQYF. CDR3 sequence (DNA): TGTGCCAGCAGCTTAGTAGGGGGAGAAACCTACGAGCAGTACTTC.

The chain is built from TRBV6-6 and TRBJ2-1, with D possibly TRBD2 on 6 matching bases. Per the germline V gene, CDR1 is MNHNY and CDR2 is SVGAGI (reference sequence). This CDR3 is built from 13 residues. V lost 8 bases, J lost 3 bases, and 11 bases lay in between. DNA for the CDR3: TGTGCCAGCGCCGGGGGAGACTACAATGAGCAGTTCTTC. Amino acids: CASAGGDYNEQFF.

The chain recombines TRBV30 with TRBJ2-7, with TRBD1 as a possible D gene (6 bases). Germline CDR1 reads GTSNPN; CDR2 reads SVGIG (reference sequence). The V end lost 4 bases, the J end lost 2 bases, and 12 bases lay between the germline ends. The CDR3 totals 13 residues. Here the CDR3 reads CAWIRQVPYEQYF. The CDR3 region has the DNA TGTGCCTGGATTAGACAGGTCCCCTACGAGCAGTACTTC.

The genes are TRBV20-1 and TRBJ1-1; D is uncertain. Germline assignment: CDR1 DFQATT and CDR2 SNEGSKA (reference sequence). Trimming left V 8 bases short and J 9 bases short, with 16 bases between. CDR3 size: 11 residues. CDR3 DNA: TGCAGTCTCCGGTCGGCCAAACAAGCTTTCTTT. Its translation is CSLRSAKQAFF.

This chain's CDR3 is CASSNRGMNTEAFF. The CDR3 DNA reads TGTGCCAGCAGTAACAGGGGAATGAACACTGAAGCTTTCTTT. The chain employs TRBV3-1 and TRBJ1-1, with TRBD1 matching 7 bases. J gave up 0 bases and V 6 bases, and 4 bases lay outside the gene matches. This CDR3 is 14 amino acids long. Germline lookup yields CDR1 LGHDT and CDR2 YNNKEL (reference sequence).